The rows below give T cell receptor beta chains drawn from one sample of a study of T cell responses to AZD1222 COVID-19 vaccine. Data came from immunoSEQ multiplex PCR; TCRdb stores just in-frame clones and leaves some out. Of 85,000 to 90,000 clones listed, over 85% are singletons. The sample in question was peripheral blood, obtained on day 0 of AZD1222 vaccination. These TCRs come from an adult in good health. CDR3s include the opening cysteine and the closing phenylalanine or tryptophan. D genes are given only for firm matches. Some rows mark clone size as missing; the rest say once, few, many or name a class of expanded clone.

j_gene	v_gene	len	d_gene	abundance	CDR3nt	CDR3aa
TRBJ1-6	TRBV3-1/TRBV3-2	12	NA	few	TGTGCCAGCAGTGGGGGGGGTTCACCCCTCCACTTT	CASSGGGSPLHF
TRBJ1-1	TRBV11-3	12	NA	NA	TGTGCCAGCAGCTTGGGGGATTCTGAAGCTTTCTTT	CASSLGDSEAFF
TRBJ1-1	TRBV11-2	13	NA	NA	TGTGCCAGCAGCTTATGGGAGGCCCCTGAAGCTTTCTTT	CASSLWEAPEAFF
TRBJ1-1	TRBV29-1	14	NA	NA	TGCAGCGCCGGGGTCCTCAGGGGGAACACTGAAGCTTTCTTT	CSAGVLRGNTEAFF
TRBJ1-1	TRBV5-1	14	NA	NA	TGCGCCAGCAGTAAGGGTGGGGGTTGGACTGAAGCTTTCTTT	CASSKGGGWTEAFF
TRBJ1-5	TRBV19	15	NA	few	TGTGCCAGTTCTCCGGGGGTGGTAAGAAATCAGCCCCAGCATTTT	CASSPGVVRNQPQHF
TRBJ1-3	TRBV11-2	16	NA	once	TGTGCCAGCAGCCCTCGGGACATCCGCTCTGGAAACACCATATATTTT	CASSPRDIRSGNTIYF
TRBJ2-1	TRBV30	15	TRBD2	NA	TGTGCCTCCTCGCCGGGGGGTTTCGCCGGCAATGAGCAGTTCTTC	CASSPGGFAGNEQFF
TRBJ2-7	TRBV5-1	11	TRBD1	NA	TGCGCCAGCAGGGCCCAGGGGGCCCTGTACTTC	CASRAQGALYF
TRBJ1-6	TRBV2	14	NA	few	TGTGCCAGCAGTGAATTTGGGGTAAATTCACCCCTCCACTTT	CASSEFGVNSPLHF
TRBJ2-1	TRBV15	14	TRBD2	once	TGTGCCACCAGCAGAGATAAAGGGAGGGATGAGCAGTTCTTC	CATSRDKGRDEQFF
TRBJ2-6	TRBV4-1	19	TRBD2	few	TGCGCCAGCAGCCTCACGGGACTAGCGGATCCCTCTGGGGCCAACGTCCTGACTTTC	CASSLTGLADPSGANVLTF
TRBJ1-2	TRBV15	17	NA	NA	TGTGCCACCCGATCCCCTCAGCTCGGGGACCCTCTTGATGGCTACACCTTC	CATRSPQLGDPLDGYTF
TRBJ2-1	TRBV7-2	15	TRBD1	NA	TGTGCCAGCAGCTCAGGACAGGGGCTTCGGGGTGAGCAGTTCTTC	CASSSGQGLRGEQFF
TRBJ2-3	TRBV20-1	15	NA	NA	TGCAGTGCTAGTAGTCGAAACCGGGACGCAGATACGCAGTATTTT	CSASSRNRDADTQYF
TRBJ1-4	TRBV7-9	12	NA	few	TGTGCCAGCACCCGATTGGGGGAAAAACTGTTTTTT	CASTRLGEKLFF
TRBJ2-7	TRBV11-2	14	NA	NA	TGTGCCAGCAGCTTAGCTGACGGTTCCTACGAGCAGTACTTC	CASSLADGSYEQYF
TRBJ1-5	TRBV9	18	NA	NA	TGTGCCAGCAGCGTAGAGAGAGGACAGACCTATAGCAATCAGCCCCAGCATTTT	CASSVERGQTYSNQPQHF
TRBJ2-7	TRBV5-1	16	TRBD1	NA	TGCGCCAGCAGCTTGGCCACAGGGGTTAGCTCCTACGAGCAGTACTTC	CASSLATGVSSYEQYF
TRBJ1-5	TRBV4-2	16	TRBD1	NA	TGTGCCAGCAGCCCAGGGGACAGGGGAGTCAATCAGCCCCAGCATTTT	CASSPGDRGVNQPQHF
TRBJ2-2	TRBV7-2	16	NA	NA	TGTGCCAGCAGCGGTTCTAGCATCCTAGGTACCGGGGAGCTGTTTTTT	CASSGSSILGTGELFF
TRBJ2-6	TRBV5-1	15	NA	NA	TGCGCCAGCAGCCAGAAAATATCTGGGGCCAACGTCCTGACTTTC	CASSQKISGANVLTF
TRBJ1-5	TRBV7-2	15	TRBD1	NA	TGTGCCAGCAGCTTGGACAGGGGGCAAGAGCAGCCCCAGCATTTT	CASSLDRGQEQPQHF
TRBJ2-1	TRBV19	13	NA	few	TGTGCCAGTGGGCTTCGTAAGGGCACTGAGCAGTTCTTC	CASGLRKGTEQFF
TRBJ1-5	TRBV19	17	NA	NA	TGTGCCAGTAGTACCTCTCGGGGGTCCCCTACCAATCAGCCCCAGCATTTT	CASSTSRGSPTNQPQHF
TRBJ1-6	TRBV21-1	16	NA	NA	TGTGCCAGCAGCAAACTTCGGACAGTTTATAATTCACCCCTCCACTTT	CASSKLRTVYNSPLHF
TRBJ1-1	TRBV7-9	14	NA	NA	TGTGCCAGCAGCTTGAAAGGGGCGGCCACTGAAGCTTTCTTT	CASSLKGAATEAFF
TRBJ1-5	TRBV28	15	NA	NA	TGTGCCAGCAGGCTTGGAGGGGTAAGCAATCAGCCCCAGCATTTT	CASRLGGVSNQPQHF
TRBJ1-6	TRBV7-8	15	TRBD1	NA	TGTGCCAGCAGCTTCACTGGACAGGGGGATTCACCCCTCCACTTT	CASSFTGQGDSPLHF
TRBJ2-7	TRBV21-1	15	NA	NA	TGTGCCAGCAGCATAGTTGGACAGGGACCCTACGAGCAGTACTTC	CASSIVGQGPYEQYF
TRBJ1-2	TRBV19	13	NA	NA	TGTGCCAGTAGTACGCTGGGGTCAGGTGGCTACACCTTC	CASSTLGSGGYTF
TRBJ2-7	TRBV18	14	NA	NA	TGTGCCAGCTCACCAGCTCGGACCCAGTACGAGCAGTACTTC	CASSPARTQYEQYF
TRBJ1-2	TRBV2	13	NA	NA	TGTGCCAGCAGTGAACAGGGGACGAATGGCTACACCTTC	CASSEQGTNGYTF
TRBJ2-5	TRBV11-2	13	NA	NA	TGTGCCAGCAGCTTTGGGTTGCCAGAGACCCAGTACTTC	CASSFGLPETQYF
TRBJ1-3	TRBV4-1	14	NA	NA	TGCGCCAGCAGCCAAAACAGGGCTGGAAACACCATATATTTT	CASSQNRAGNTIYF
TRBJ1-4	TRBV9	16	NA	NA	TGTGCCAGCAGCGTTGCCCCAGGACAGAGGGGGGAAAAACTGTTTTTT	CASSVAPGQRGEKLFF
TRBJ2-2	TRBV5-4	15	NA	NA	TGTGCCAGCAGCTTGGCGCAGGGGTTGGCCGGGGAGCTGTTTTTT	CASSLAQGLAGELFF
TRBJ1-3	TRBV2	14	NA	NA	TGTGCCAGCAGTGATCAGGGATCAGGGAACACCATATATTTT	CASSDQGSGNTIYF
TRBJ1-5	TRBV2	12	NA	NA	TGTGCCACCCAGGGAATTAATCAGCCCCAGCATTTT	CATQGINQPQHF
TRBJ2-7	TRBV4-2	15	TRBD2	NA	TGTGCCAGCAGCCAAGGACTAGCGAATCCCTACGAGCAGTACTTC	CASSQGLANPYEQYF
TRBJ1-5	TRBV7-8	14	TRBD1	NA	TGTGCCAGCAGCCTGGGACAGACCATACAGCCCCAGCATTTT	CASSLGQTIQPQHF
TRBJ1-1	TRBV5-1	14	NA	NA	TGCGCCAGCAGCTTGTCTGGCCAGAACACTGAAGCTTTCTTT	CASSLSGQNTEAFF
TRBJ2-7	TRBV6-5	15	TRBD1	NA	TGTGCCAGCAGCCCAGGGACAGGGGGCCGTTACGAGCAGTACTTC	CASSPGTGGRYEQYF
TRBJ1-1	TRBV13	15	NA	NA	TGTGCCAGCAGCTTAGGCGGGACCCGGGGCACTGAAGCTTTCTTT	CASSLGGTRGTEAFF
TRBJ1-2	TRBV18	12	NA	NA	TGTGCCAGCTCACCGGGCTCGTATGGCTACACCTTC	CASSPGSYGYTF
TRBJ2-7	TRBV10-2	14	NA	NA	TGCGCCAGCAGTGAGGGGCAGGGGCCCTACGAGCAGTACTTC	CASSEGQGPYEQYF
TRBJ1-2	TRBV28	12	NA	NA	TGTGCCAGCAGCGCTCGTGGCTATGGCTACACCTTC	CASSARGYGYTF
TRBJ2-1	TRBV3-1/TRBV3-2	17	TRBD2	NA	TGTGCCAGCAGCCAAGTTACTAGCGGGAGGGCCAAGAATGAGCAGTTCTTC	CASSQVTSGRAKNEQFF
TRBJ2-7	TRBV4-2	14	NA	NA	TGTGCCAGCAGCCAAGGTCGGGACGCCCAGGGGCAGTACTTC	CASSQGRDAQGQYF
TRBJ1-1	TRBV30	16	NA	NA	TGTGCCTGGAGTGTACGGGTGTCAGGTTTGAACACTGAAGCTTTCTTT	CAWSVRVSGLNTEAFF
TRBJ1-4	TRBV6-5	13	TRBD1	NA	TGTGCCAGCAGTCAGACAGGGGTTGAAAAACTGTTTTTT	CASSQTGVEKLFF
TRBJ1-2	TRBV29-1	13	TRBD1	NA	TGCAGCGTTCCGCGGACAGGGAGGGGTGGCTACACCTTC	CSVPRTGRGGYTF
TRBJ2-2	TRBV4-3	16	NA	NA	TGCGCCAGCAGCCGAGACCGGACCTCCAGGGGCGGGGAGCTGTTTTTT	CASSRDRTSRGGELFF
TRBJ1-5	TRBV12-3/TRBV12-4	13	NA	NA	TGTGCCAGCAGCCCGGGACAAAATCAGCCCCAGCATTTT	CASSPGQNQPQHF
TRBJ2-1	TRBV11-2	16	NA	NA	TGTGCCAGCAGCCGACCCCTGGGGCAGGGGAACAATGAGCAGTTCTTC	CASSRPLGQGNNEQFF
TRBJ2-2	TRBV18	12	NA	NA	TGTGCCAGCTCACCACGGACCGGGGAGCTGTTTTTT	CASSPRTGELFF
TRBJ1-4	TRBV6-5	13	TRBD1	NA	TGTGCCAGCAGCGACAGGGGAGGGGAAAAACTGTTTTTT	CASSDRGGEKLFF
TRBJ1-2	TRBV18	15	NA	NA	TGTGCCAGCTCACCCACCGTGGGTACTAACTATGGCTACACCTTC	CASSPTVGTNYGYTF
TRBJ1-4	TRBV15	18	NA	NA	TGTGCCACCAGCAGAGATTGGGCAGTAGATCCCACTAATGAAAAACTGTTTTTT	CATSRDWAVDPTNEKLFF